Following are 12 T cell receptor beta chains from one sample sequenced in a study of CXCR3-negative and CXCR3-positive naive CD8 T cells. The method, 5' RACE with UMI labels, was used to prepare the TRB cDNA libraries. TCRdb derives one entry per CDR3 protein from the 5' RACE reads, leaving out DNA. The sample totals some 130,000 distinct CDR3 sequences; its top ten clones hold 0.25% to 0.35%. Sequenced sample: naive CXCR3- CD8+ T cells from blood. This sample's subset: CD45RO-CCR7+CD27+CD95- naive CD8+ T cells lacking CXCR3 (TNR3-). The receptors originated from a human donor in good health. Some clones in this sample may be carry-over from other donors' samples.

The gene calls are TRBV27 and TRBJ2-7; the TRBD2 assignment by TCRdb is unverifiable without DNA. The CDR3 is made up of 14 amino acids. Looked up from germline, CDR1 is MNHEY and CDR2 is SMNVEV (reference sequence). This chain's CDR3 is CASSPRSRVYEQYF.

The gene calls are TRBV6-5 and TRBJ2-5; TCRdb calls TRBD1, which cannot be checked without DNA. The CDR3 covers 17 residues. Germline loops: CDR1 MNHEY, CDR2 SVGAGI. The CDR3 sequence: CASSYIQGPLPQETQYF.

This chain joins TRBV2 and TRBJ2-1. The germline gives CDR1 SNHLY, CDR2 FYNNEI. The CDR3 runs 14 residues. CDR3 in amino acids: CASSGLNPYNEQFF.

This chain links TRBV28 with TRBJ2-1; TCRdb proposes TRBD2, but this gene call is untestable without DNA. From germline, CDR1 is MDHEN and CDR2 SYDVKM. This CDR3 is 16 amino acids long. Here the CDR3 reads CASSNGLAPIYNEQFF. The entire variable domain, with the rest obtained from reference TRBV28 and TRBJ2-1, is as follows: DVKVTQSSRYLVKRTGEKVFLECVQDMDHENMFWYRQDPGLGLRLIYFSYDVKMKEKGDIPEGYSVSREKKERFSLILESASTNQTSMYLCASSNGLAPIYNEQFFGPGTRLTVL.

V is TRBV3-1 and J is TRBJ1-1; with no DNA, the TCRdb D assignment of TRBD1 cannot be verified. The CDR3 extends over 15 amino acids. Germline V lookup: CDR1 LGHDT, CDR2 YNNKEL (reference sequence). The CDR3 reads CASSQDRGLNTEAFF.

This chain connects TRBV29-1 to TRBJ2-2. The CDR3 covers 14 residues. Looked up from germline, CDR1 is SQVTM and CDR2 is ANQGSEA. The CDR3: CSVGARRNTAELFF.

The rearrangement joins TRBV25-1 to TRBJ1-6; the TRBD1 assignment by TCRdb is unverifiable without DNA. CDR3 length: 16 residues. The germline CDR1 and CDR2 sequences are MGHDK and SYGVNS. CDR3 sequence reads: CASSDNLAGRDSPLHF.

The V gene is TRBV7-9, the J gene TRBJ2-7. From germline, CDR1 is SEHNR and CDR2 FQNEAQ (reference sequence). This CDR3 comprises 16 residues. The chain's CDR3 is CASRQGLDQWIHEQYF.

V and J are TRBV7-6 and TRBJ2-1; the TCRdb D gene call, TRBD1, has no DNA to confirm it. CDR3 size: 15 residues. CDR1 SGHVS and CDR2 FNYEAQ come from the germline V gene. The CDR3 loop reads CASSLNGGSYNEQFF. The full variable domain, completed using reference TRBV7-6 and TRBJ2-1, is GAGVSQSPRYKVTKRGQDVALRCDPISGHVSLYWYRQALGQGPEFLTYFNYEAQQDKSGLPNDRFSAERPEGSISTLTIQRTEQRDSAMYRCASSLNGGSYNEQFFGPGTRLTVL.

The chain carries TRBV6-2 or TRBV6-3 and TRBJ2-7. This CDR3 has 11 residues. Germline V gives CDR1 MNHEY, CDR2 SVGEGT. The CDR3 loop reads CASSGGLEQYF.

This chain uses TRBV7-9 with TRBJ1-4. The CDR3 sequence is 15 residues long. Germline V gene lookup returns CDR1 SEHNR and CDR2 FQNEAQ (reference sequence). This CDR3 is CASSLGRRINEKLFF. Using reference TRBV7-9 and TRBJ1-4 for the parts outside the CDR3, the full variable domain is DTGVSQNPRHKITKRGQNVTFRCDPISEHNRLYWYRQTLGQGPEFLTYFQNEAQLEKSRLLSDRFSAERPKGSFSTLEIQRTEQGDSAMYLCASSLGRRINEKLFFGSGTQLSVL.

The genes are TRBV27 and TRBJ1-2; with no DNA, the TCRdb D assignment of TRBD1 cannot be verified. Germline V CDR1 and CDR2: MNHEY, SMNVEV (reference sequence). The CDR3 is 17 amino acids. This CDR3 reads CASKGFGTGGLIYGYTF.